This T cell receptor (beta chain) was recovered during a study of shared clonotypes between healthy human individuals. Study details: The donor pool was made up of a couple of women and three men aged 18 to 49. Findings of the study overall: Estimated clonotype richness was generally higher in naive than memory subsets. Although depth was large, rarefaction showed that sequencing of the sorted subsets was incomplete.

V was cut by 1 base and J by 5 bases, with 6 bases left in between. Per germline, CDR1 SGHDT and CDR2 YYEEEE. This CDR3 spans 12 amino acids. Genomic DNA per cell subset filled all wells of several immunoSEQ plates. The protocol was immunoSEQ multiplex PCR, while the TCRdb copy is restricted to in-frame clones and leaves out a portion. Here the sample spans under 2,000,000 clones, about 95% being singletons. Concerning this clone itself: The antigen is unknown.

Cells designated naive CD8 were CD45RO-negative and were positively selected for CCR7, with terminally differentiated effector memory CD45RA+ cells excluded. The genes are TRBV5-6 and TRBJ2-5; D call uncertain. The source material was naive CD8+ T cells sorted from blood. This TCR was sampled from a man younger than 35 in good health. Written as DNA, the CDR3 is TGTGCCAGCAGCTTGTATTGGGAGACCCAGTACTTC. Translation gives CASSLYWETQYF.